This T cell receptor beta chain was obtained from a study of control samples from healthy donors and cancer patients. Only in-frame clones appear in the TCRdb table, and some are missing; sequencing was by immunoSEQ multiplex PCR. Seen here are around 7,400 clones, approximately 77% observed once, and the top ten hold about 30%. The CDR3 contains 15 residues. Germline V gives CDR1 SGHTA, CDR2 FQGNSA. The V gene end was trimmed by 8 bases and the J gene end by 7 bases; junction bases not matched to a gene: 14. This TCR derives from a man between 65 and 85 years old with lung cancer. Sequencing used PBMCs. This sequence joins TRBV7-2 and TRBJ1-5; 7 bases match TRBD1. CDR3 DNA: TGTGCCAGCGGGGGGGGGACAGTTTTTAGCCAGCCCCAGCATTTT. Protein product: CASGGGTVFSQPQHF. Full variable domain (missing parts from reference TRBV7-2 and TRBJ1-5): GAGVSQSPSNKVTEKGKDVELRCDPISGHTALYWYRQSLGQGLEFLIYFQGNSAPDKSGLPSDRFSAERTGGSVSTLTIQRTQQEDSAVYLCASGGGTVFSQPQHFGDGTRLSIL.